Listed below are T cell receptor beta chains from one sample, sequenced in a study of monozygotic twins with inflammatory bowel disease. TCRdb reprocessed the 5' RACE reads, with one entry per CDR3 protein and no DNA. The table for this sample gives roughly 160,000 distinct CDR3 sequences. The sequencing sample was made of blood. These receptors were collected from a human donor with ulcerative colitis or Crohn's disease, or a healthy co-twin of an affected twin (not recorded which). CDR3s include the opening cysteine and the closing phenylalanine or tryptophan.

length	V	J	CDR3
15	TRBV19	TRBJ2-1	CASSGRDSRIVEQFF
20	TRBV12-3/TRBV12-4	TRBJ2-1	CASSLTTGLAGLGSYNEQFF
14	TRBV2	TRBJ2-1	CASSGSSAHNEQFF
20	TRBV5-1	TRBJ2-1	CASSPLTVRTSGSYYNEQFF
17	TRBV3-1	TRBJ1-5	CASSPGSALHSNQPQHF
15	TRBV5-1	TRBJ2-1	CASSPTRREVNEQFF
14	TRBV15	TRBJ1-1	CATSIRPRNTEAFF
14	TRBV27	TRBJ2-7	CASSLNGGTYEQYF
18	TRBV6-5	TRBJ1-6	CASSYSIPGSSYNSPLHF
15	TRBV15	TRBJ1-1	CATSRDSGVWTEAFF
14	TRBV2	TRBJ1-1	CASKQEDRASSAFF
14	TRBV29-1	TRBJ1-2	CSVERGQHNYGYTF
15	TRBV7-2	TRBJ2-2	CASSFSGANTGELFF
15	TRBV2	TRBJ1-1	CASTWDRGRGTEAFF
13	TRBV20-1	TRBJ2-7	CSARHGKGYEQYF
13	TRBV18	TRBJ1-5	CASSPRTDQPQHF
13	TRBV5-1	TRBJ2-1	CASSLEDYNEQFF
15	TRBV10-1	TRBJ2-5	CASSEFVGNQETQYF